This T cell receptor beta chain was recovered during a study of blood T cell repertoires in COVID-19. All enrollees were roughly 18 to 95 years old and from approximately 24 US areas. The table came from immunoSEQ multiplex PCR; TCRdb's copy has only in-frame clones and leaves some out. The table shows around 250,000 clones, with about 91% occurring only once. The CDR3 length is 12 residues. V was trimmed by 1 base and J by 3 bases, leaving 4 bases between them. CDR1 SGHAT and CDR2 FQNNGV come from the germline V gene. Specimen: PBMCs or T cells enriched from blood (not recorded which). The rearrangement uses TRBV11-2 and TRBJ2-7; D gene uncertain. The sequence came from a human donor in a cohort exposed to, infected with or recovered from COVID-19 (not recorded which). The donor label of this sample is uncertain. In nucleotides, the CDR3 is TGTGCCAGCAGCTTAGGGAGCTACGAGCAGTACTTC. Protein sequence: CASSLGSYEQYF.